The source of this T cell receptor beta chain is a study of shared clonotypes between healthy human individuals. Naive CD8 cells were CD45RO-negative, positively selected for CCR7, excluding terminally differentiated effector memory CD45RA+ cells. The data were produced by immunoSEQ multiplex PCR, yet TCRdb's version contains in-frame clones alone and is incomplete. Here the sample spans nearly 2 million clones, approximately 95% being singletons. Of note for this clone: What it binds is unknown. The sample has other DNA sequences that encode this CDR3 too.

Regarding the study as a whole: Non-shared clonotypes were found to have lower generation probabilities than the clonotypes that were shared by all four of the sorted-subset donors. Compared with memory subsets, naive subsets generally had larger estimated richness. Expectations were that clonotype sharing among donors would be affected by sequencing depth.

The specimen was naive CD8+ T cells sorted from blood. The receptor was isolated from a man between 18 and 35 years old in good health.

The CDR3 DNA reads as TGTGCCAGTAGTATAGCCAGCTCCTACGAGCAGTACTTC. Encoded protein: CASSIASSYEQYF. J is TRBJ2-7 and V is TRBV19, with no clear D. Trimming shortened V by 1 base and J by 0 bases, and 4 bases separated the two germline ends. The length of the CDR3 is 13 residues. Germline CDR1 reads LNHDA; CDR2 reads SQIVND (reference sequence).